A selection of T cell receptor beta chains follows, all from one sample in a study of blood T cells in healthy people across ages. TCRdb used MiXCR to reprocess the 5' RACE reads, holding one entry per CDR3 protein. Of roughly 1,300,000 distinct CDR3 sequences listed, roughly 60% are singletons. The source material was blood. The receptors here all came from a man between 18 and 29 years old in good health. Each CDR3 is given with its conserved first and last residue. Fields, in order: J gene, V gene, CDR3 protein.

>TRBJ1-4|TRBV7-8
CAIPLPGQTSNGKLFF
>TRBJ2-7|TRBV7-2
CASSLMGSGTRSSYEQYF
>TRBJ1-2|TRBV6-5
CASSYGGLVHGYTF
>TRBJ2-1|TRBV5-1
CASSLTPLAGFYNEQFF
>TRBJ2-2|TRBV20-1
CSAQASDPGTGELFF
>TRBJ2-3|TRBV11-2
CASSLYWVVWGAPDTQYF
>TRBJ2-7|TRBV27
CASSFAERSYEQYF
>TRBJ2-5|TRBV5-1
CASSRDRVGETQYF
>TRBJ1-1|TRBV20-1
CSATDIRNTEAFF
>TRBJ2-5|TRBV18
CASSPPTGQWGRETQYF
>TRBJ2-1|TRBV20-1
CSASGTRYNEQFF
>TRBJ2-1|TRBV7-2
CASSLGVLAGGWEQFF
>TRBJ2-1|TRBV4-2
CASSQGLAGGPPSSYNEQFF
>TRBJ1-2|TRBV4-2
CASRTADYGYTF
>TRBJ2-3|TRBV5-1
CASRVGVGADTQYF
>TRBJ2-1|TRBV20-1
CSAEALAGDYNEQFF
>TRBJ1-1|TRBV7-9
CASVNFGRGMNTEAFF
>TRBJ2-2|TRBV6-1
CASSGTGETGELFF
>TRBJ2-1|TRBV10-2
CASSKPAGGDEQFF
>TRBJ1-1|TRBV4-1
CASSPVGGGTEAFF
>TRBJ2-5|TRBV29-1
CSVVAGRETQYF
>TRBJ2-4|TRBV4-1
CASSQAKAGADIQYF
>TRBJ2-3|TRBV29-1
CSVEGGLAGSTSTDTQYF
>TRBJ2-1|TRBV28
CASSSPRDFNEQFF
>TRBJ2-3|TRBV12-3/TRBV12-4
CASSFGLADSTDTQYF
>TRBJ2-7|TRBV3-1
CASSQGSGGSRYEQYF
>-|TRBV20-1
CSARRQGNEQYF
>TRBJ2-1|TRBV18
CASSKMDRGAYNEQFF
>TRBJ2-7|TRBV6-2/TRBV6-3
CASSKGQGPYEQYF
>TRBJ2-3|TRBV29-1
CSVEGEFQDTQYF
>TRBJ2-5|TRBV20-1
CSATKQYQETQYF
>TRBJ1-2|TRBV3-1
CASSQVETDYGYTF
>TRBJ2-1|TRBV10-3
CAISENRVSQGNEQFF
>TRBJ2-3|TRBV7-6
CASSLTGGHADTQYF
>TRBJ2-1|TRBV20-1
CSADTNEQFF
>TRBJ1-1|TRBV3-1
CASSQAGTGSTEAFF
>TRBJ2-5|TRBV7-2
CASSIRSKETQYF
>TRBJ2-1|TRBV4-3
CASSLVSGTGVYNEQFF
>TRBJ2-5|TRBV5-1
CASSFRGGGGETQYF
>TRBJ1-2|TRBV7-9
CASSLVEANYGNTF
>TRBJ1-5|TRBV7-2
CASSLAGTGSNQPQHF
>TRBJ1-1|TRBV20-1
CSARDPYSRQMNTEAFF
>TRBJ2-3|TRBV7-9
CASLAGATTDTQYF
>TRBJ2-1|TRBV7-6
CASSLNGGADNEQFF
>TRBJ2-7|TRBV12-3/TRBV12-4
CASSWRRDSGSYEQYF
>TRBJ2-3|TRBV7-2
CASSPRAGVTDTQYF
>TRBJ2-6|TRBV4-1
CASSQEVSYGANVLTF
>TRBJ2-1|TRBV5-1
CASSVAMTRRAVNEQFF
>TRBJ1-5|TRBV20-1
CSARRDRNQPQHF
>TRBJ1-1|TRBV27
CASSFFARHTEAFF
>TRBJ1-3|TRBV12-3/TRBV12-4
CASSFSEAGNTIYF
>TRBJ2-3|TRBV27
CASSFLAGGYTDTQYF
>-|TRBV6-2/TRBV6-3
CASSYSHQLYEQYF
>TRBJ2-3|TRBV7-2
CASSLVWSTDTQYF
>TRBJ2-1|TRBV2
CASSDSASGAYNEQFF
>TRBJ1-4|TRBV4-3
CVSSQYRGSEKLFF
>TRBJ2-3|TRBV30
CAWNVGLSTDTQYF
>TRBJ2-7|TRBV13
CASSLYRREQYF
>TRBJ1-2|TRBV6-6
CASSESGTNYGYTF